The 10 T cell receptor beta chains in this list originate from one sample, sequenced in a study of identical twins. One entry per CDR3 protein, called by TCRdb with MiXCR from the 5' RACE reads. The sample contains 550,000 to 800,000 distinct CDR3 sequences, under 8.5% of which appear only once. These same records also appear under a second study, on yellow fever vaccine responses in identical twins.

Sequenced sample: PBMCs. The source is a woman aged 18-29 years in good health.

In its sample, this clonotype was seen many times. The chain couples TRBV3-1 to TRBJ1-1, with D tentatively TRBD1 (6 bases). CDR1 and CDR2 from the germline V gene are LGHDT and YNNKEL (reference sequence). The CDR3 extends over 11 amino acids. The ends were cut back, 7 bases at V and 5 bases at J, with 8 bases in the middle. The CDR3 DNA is TGTGCCAGCAAGGGGGTTACTGAAGCTTTCTTT. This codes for CASKGVTEAFF. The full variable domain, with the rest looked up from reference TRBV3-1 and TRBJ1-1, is DTAVSQTPKYLVTQMGNDKSIKCEQNLGHDTMYWYKQDSKKFLKIMFSYNNKELIINETVPNRFSPKSPDKAHLNLHINSLELGDSAVYFCASKGVTEAFFGQGTRLTVV.

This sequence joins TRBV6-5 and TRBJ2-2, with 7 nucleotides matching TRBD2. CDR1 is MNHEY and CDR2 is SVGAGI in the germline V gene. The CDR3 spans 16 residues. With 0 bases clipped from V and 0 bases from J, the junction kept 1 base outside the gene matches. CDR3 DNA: TGTGCCAGCAGTTACTCGGGAGGGCCGAACACCGGGGAGCTGTTTTTT. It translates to CASSYSGGPNTGELFF.

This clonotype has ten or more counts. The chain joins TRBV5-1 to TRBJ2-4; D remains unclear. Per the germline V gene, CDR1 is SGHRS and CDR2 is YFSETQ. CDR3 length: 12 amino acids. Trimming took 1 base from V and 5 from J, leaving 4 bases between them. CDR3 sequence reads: CASSLTENIQYF. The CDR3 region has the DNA TGCGCCAGCAGCTTGACAGAAAACATTCAGTACTTC.

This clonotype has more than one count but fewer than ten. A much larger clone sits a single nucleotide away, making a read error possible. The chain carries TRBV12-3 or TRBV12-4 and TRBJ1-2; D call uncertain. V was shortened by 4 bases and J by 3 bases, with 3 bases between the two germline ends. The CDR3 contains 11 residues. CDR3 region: CASSSHYGYTF. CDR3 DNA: TGTGCCAGCAGTTCCCACTATGGCTACACCTTC.

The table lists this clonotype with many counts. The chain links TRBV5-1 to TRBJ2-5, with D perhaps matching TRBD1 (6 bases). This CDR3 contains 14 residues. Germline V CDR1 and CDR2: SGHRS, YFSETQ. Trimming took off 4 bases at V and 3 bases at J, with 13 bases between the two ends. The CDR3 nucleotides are TGCGCCAGCAGCGAAAACTCAGGGGAAGAGACCCAGTACTTC. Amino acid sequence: CASSENSGEETQYF. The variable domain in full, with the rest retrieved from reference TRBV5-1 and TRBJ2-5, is KAGVTQTPRYLIKTRGQQVTLSCSPISGHRSVSWYQQTPGQGLQFLFEYFSETQRNKGNFPGRFSGRQFSNSRSEMNVSTLELGDSALYLCASSENSGEETQYFGPGTRLLVL.

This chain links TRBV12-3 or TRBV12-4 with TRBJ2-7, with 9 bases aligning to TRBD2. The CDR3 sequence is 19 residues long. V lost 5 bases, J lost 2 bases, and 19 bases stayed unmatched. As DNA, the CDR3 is TGTGCCAGCAGTCCCCGCTTAGCGGGAGCTACTAGATATACCTACGAGCAGTACTTC. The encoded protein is CASSPRLAGATRYTYEQYF.

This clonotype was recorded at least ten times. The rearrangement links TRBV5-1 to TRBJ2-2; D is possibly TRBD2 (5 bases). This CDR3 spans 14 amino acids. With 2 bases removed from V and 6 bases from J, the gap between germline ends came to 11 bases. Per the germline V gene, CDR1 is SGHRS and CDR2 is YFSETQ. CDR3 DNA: TGCGCCAGCAGCTTCGAGGGAGTCGCCGGGGAGCTGTTTTTT. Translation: CASSFEGVAGELFF.

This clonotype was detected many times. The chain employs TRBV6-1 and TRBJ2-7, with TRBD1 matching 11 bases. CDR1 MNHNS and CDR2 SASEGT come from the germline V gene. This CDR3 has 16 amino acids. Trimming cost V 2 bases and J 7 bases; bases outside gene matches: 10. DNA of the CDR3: TGTGCCAGCAGTGAATCCTCCATGGACAGGGGGCGTGAGCAGTACGTC. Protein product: CASSESSMDRGREQYV.

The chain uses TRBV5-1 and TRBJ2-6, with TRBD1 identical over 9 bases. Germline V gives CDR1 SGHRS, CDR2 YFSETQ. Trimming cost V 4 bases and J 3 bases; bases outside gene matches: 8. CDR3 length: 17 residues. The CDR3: CASSHGTGRFGANVLTF. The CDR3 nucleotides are TGCGCCAGCAGCCACGGGACAGGGAGGTTTGGGGCCAACGTCCTGACTTTC.

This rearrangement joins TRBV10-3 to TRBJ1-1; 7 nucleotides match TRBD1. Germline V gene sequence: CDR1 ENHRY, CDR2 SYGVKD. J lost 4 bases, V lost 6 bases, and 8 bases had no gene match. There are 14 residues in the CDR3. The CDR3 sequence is CAIRGGQSITEAFF. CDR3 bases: TGTGCCATCAGAGGGGGACAGTCCATCACTGAAGCTTTCTTT.